This T cell receptor (beta chain) is from a study of T cell responses to AZD1222 COVID-19 vaccine. Remarks on this clone: Its antigen is still unknown.

Using immunoSEQ multiplex PCR, the repertoire was profiled, and TCRdb retains in-frame clones only, with some absent. This table holds 150,000 to 200,000 clones, approximately 94% found once. Overall study findings and caveats: Among the donors, most were white British and more were female, and clonal diversity was possibly underestimated. Compared with day 0, the breadth and depth of the Spike-specific TCR repertoire rose significantly after two doses of AZD1222.

This CDR3 has 15 residues. CDR1 is LGHDT and CDR2 is YNNKEL in the germline V gene (reference sequence). Trimming removed 1 base at V and 2 bases at J, with 11 bases between. This specimen was peripheral blood, taken on day 0 of AZD1222 vaccination. This sequence joins TRBV3-1 (or the pseudogene TRBV3-2) and TRBJ2-5; D gene unclear. The TCR sequence derives from an adult in good health. CDR3 in DNA: TGTGCCAGCAGCCAAGTAGCAATTGGTCAAGAGACCCAGTACTTC. Its translation: CASSQVAIGQETQYF.